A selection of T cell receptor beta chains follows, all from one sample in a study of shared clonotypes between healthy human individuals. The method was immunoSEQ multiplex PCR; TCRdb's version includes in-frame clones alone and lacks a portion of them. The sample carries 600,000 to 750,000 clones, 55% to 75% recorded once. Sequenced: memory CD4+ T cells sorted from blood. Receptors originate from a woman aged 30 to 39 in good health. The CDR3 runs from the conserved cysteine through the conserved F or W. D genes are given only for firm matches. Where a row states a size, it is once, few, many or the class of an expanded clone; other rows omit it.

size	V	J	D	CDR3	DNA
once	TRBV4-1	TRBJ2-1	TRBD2	CASSQDKGLAGVNEQFF	TGCGCCAGCAGCCAAGATAAGGGACTAGCGGGAGTCAATGAGCAGTTCTTC
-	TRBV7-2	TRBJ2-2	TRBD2	CASSLTRLAAYTGELFF	TGTGCCAGCAGCTTAACCAGACTAGCGGCCTACACCGGGGAGCTGTTTTTT
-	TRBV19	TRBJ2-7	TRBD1	CASSLRQGYYEQYF	TGTGCCAGTAGTCTCCGACAGGGCTACTACGAGCAGTACTTC
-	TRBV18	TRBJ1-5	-	CASSLQGPSQPQHF	TGTGCCAGCTCGCTACAGGGCCCCAGTCAGCCCCAGCATTTT
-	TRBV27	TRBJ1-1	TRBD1	CASSSGQGHEAFF	TGTGCCAGCAGTTCAGGACAGGGACATGAAGCTTTCTTT
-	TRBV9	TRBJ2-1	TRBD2	CASSFLSGEYNEQFF	TGTGCCAGCAGCTTCCTAAGCGGGGAGTACAATGAGCAGTTCTTC
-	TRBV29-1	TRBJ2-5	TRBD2	CSVILAGLETQYF	TGCAGCGTTATACTAGCGGGGCTGGAGACCCAGTACTTC
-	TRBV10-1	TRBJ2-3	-	CASSDADTQYF	TGCGCCAGCAGTGATGCAGATACGCAGTATTTT
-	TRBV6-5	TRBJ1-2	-	CASSKDPTATLYTF	TGTGCCAGCAGTAAAGACCCGACAGCGACACTCTACACCTTC
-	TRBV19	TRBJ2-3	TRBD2	CASKNLAGGPDTQYF	TGTGCCAGTAAAAACCTAGCGGGAGGGCCAGATACGCAGTATTTT
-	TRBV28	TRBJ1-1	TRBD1	CASRWTGNTEAFF	TGTGCCAGCAGATGGACAGGTAACACTGAAGCTTTCTTT
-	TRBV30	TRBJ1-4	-	CAWSVVGSINEKLFF	TGTGCCTGGAGTGTGGTCGGAAGCATTAATGAAAAACTGTTTTTT
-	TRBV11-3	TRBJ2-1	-	CASSLTNEQFF	TGTGCCAGCAGCTTAACTAATGAGCAGTTCTTC
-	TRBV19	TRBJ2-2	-	CASRPTPANTGELFF	TGTGCCAGCAGACCTACCCCAGCGAACACCGGGGAGCTGTTTTTT
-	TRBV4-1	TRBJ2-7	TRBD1	CASSPLTPGTDYEQYF	TGCGCCAGCAGCCCGTTAACTCCGGGGACAGATTACGAGCAGTACTTC
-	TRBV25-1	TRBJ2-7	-	CASSAMGQSSYEQYF	TGTGCCAGCAGTGCGATGGGCCAAAGCTCCTACGAGCAGTACTTC
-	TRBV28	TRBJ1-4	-	CASSFPGTNEKLFF	TGTGCCAGCAGTTTTCCCGGGACTAATGAAAAACTGTTTTTT
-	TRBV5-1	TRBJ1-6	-	CASSLEASRHSPLHF	TGCGCCAGCAGCTTGGAGGCCAGTAGGCATTCACCCCTCCACTTT
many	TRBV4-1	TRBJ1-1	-	CASSPRWRDTEAFF	TGCGCCAGCAGCCCCCGCTGGAGAGACACTGAAGCTTTCTTT
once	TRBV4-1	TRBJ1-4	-	CASSQEGGAQVRLFF	TGCGCCAGCAGCCAAGAGGGGGGGGCTCAAGTTAGACTGTTTTTT
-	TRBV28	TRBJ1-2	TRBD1	CASSLAGGGGYTF	TGTGCCAGCAGTTTGGCAGGGGGCGGTGGCTACACCTTC
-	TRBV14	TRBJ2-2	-	CASSQVLARGDGELFF	TGTGCCAGCAGCCAAGTACTAGCCCGGGGAGACGGGGAGCTGTTTTTT
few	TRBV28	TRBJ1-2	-	CASSINYGYTF	TGTGCCAGCAGTATAAACTATGGCTACACCTTC
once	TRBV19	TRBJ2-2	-	CASSLRTNTGELFF	TGTGCCAGTAGTTTAAGGACTAACACCGGGGAGCTGTTTTTT
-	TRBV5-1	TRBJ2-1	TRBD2	CASHPLASGTYNEQFF	TGCGCCAGCCATCCGCTGGCTAGCGGAACCTACAATGAGCAGTTCTTC
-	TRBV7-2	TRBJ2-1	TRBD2	CASSRTSLYEQFF	TGTGCCAGCAGCCGGACTAGTCTCTATGAGCAGTTCTTC
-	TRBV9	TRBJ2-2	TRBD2	CASSVLTSGSSGELFF	TGTGCCAGCAGCGTACTCACTAGCGGGAGTTCCGGGGAGCTGTTTTTT
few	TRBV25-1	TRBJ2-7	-	CASSESPTYEQYF	TGTGCCAGCAGTGAATCCCCGACCTACGAGCAGTACTTC
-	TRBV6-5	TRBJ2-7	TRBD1	CASSGQGSSYEQYF	TGTGCCAGCAGTGGACAGGGAAGCTCCTACGAGCAGTACTTC
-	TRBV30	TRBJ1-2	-	CAWSTDFSHGYTF	TGTGCCTGGAGTACGGATTTCTCCCATGGCTACACCTTC
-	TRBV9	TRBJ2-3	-	CASSVHPITDTQYF	TGTGCCAGCAGCGTCCACCCGATAACAGATACGCAGTATTTT